The TCR beta chain described here comes from a study of blood T cells in healthy people across ages. Study-wide findings and caveats: Naive CD4+ cell counts and diversity both ran higher in long-lived than in aged donors.

V was clipped by 0 bases and J by 6 bases; unmatched bases: 4. The CDR3 contains 15 residues. Germline V gene sequence: CDR1 MGHRA, CDR2 YSYEKL. Note on this clonotype: Its antigen is still unknown.

Using a J-beta primer mix together with a sample-barcoded 5' primer, a second PCR was run for roughly 7 to 11 cycles. Through a template-switch adaptor with 12 random nucleotides, each cDNA molecule received a tag. Sequencing recovered at least 2.5 million CDR3-containing paired-end reads from each sample. One entry per CDR3 protein results from TCRdb running MiXCR on the 5' RACE reads. Seen here are about 670,000 distinct CDR3 sequences, under 65% observed once, and the top ten hold around an eighth. The receptor's source is a woman aged 80 or over in good health. The specimen was blood. The chain joins TRBV4-1 to TRBJ2-1; 8 positions agree with TRBD2. CDR3 DNA: TGCGCCAGCAGCCAAGAAGGGACTAGGGGCAATGAGCAGTTCTTC. Its translation: CASSQEGTRGNEQFF.